The 5 T cell receptor beta chains presented below share a single source sample, sequenced in a study of T-cell reconstitution after alpha-beta-depleted transplantation in children. A library of TCRbeta sequences, prepared with unique molecular identifiers, was generated. TCRdb reanalysed the PCR reads using MiXCR and keeps one entry per CDR3 protein. The table shows about 1,000,000 distinct CDR3 sequences, with roughly 29% occurring only once. The source material was PBMCs, mostly from graft donor cells, sampled 360 days after TCRalphabeta/CD19-depleted stem cell transplant. These receptors were obtained from a boy younger than two who had a stem cell transplant for SCID, so the T cells may come from the graft donor.

This clonotype was recorded a few times. This chain links TRBV10-3 with TRBJ2-7; TRBD1 is a possible D gene (6 bases). The germline CDR1 and CDR2 sequences are ENHRY and SYGVKD. There are 15 residues in the CDR3. V was shortened by 3 bases and J by 3 bases, with 15 bases between the two germline ends. CDR3 sequence: CAISETPTGRYEQYF. CDR3 nucleotides: TGTGCCATCAGTGAAACACCGACAGGACGCTACGAGCAGTACTTC.

This clonotype was recorded many times. V usage is TRBV7-8 and J usage is TRBJ2-5, with D uncertain. The V end was cut by 1 base, the J end by 5 bases, with 14 bases between. Germline assignment: CDR1 SGHVS and CDR2 FQNEAQ. This CDR3 is 15 amino acids long. CDR3 protein: CASSLGMVPRETQYF. CDR3 nucleotide sequence: TGTGCCAGCAGCTTAGGTATGGTCCCGAGGGAGACCCAGTACTTC.

The chain recombines TRBV9 with TRBJ2-1, with TRBD1 identical over 7 bases. The V gene's germline CDR1 is SGDLS and CDR2 YYNGEE. This CDR3 region has 17 residues. V shed 1 base, J shed 1 base, and the junction held 8 bases outside the gene matches. As DNA, the CDR3 is TGTGCCAGCAGCGTATCAGGGGGAAGCGGATCCTACAATGAGCAGTTCTTC. The encoded protein is CASSVSGGSGSYNEQFF.

The chain recombines TRBV7-3 with TRBJ2-1; TRBD2 might be the D (6 bases). Germline assignment: CDR1 SGHTA and CDR2 FQGTGA. With 0 bases removed from V and 0 bases from J, the gap between germline ends came to 12 bases. The CDR3 consists of 17 residues. CDR3 residues: CASSLTALTSSYNEQFF. The CDR3 DNA reads as TGTGCCAGCAGCTTAACGGCCCTGACTAGCTCCTACAATGAGCAGTTCTTC.

The table lists this clonotype with a few counts. This chain connects TRBV5-1 to TRBJ1-5, with no clear D. The germline V and J ends were trimmed by 0 bases and 5 bases, with 9 bases remaining between them. Germline V gene lookup returns CDR1 SGHRS and CDR2 YFSETQ. The CDR3 spans 14 residues. The chain's CDR3 is CASSLASGDQPQHF. CDR3 in DNA: TGCGCCAGCAGCTTGGCCTCTGGGGATCAGCCCCAGCATTTT.